A selection of T cell receptor beta chains follows, all from one sample in a study of blood T cells in healthy people across ages. Each CDR3 protein gets one entry after TCRdb re-called the 5' RACE reads with MiXCR. The table lists some 930,000 distinct CDR3 sequences, about 27% of them singletons. This sample was shared with a second study, whose subject was T cells of mothers and their children.

Sequenced: blood. These receptors were taken from a middle-aged woman in good health. CDR3s include the opening cysteine and the closing phenylalanine or tryptophan. Each record gives: clone size, V gene, D gene, J gene, CDR3 DNA, CDR3 protein. D genes are given only for firm matches. Rows may omit the clone size; those that give it use once, few, many or a size class.

many	TRBV7-9	NA	TRBJ2-7	TGTGCCAGCAGCTTAGGTACTCCCCCCTACGAGCAGTACTTC	CASSLGTPPYEQYF
NA	TRBV7-2	NA	TRBJ2-1	TGTGCCAGCAACAGAGCGGGCCCCCTGGACAATGAGCAGTTCTTC	CASNRAGPLDNEQFF
NA	TRBV7-2	TRBD1	TRBJ2-7	TGTGCCAGCAGCTTGGGACAGGGGGGTAGCAACGAGCAGTACTTC	CASSLGQGGSNEQYF
NA	TRBV7-2	NA	TRBJ1-2	TGTGCCAGCACCTTAGAGGGGGGGCTTTATGGCTACACCTTC	CASTLEGGLYGYTF
few	TRBV14	NA	TRBJ1-4	TGTGCCAGCAGCCAAGGGGCGTCAGAAAAACTGTTTTTT	CASSQGASEKLFF
NA	TRBV10-3	NA	TRBJ1-1	TGTGCCATCAGTGAATACCAGAACACTGAAGCTTTCTTT	CAISEYQNTEAFF
few	TRBV7-2	NA	TRBJ1-2	TGTGCCAGCAGCCCCCCCCGGGGGGTCTATGGCTACACCTTC	CASSPPRGVYGYTF
NA	TRBV12-3/TRBV12-4	TRBD1	TRBJ1-2	TGTGCCAGCAGCCCGGGACAGGGGTGGGGTGGCTACACCTTC	CASSPGQGWGGYTF
NA	TRBV4-1	NA	TRBJ2-3	TGCGCCAGCAGCCAAGAGGGGGCGTATACGCAGTATTTT	CASSQEGAYTQYF
many	TRBV6-2/TRBV6-3	NA	TRBJ2-7	TGTGCCAGCAGTTACGTAGAGGGGTCCTACGAGCAGTACTTC	CASSYVEGSYEQYF
many	TRBV6-6	NA	TRBJ2-7	TGTGCCAGCAGCCTAATAGGGGGGACTGGGGACTACGAGCAGTACTTC	CASSLIGGTGDYEQYF
many	TRBV12-3/TRBV12-4	TRBD1	TRBJ1-6	TGTGCCAGCAGTTCCATGGACAGGTTAACTTCACCCCTCCACTTT	CASSSMDRLTSPLHF
NA	TRBV28	NA	TRBJ2-7	TGTGCCAGCAGTTTTATACAGGGTTATAGGTACGAGCAGTACTTC	CASSFIQGYRYEQYF
NA	TRBV12-3/TRBV12-4	NA	TRBJ2-2	TGTGCCACCCAGGAAAGAACCGCCGGGGAGCTGTTTTTT	CATQERTAGELFF
NA	TRBV5-1	TRBD1	TRBJ2-5	TGCGCCAGCAGCTTGGAGGGACAGGGCCAAGAGACCCAGTACTTC	CASSLEGQGQETQYF
many	TRBV6-1	NA	TRBJ1-2	TGTGCCAGCAGGAGTGGCCGGACGTCCTATGGCTACACCTTC	CASRSGRTSYGYTF
NA	TRBV7-6	TRBD1	TRBJ1-6	TGTGCCAACAGCGTTGGACAGGGAATGACACCCCTCCACTTT	CANSVGQGMTPLHF
many	TRBV5-1	NA	TRBJ2-1	TGCGCCAGCAGCAGCCCCGCCCAGAGCTCCTACAATGAGCAGTTCTTC	CASSSPAQSSYNEQFF
NA	TRBV2	NA	TRBJ2-7	TGTACCAGCAGTGAGGACGTCGGTGAGCAGTACTTC	CTSSEDVGEQYF
many	TRBV12-3/TRBV12-4	TRBD2	TRBJ2-5	TGTGCCAGCAGTCCAGGTGGGCTAGCGGGAAGAGAGACCCAGTACTTC	CASSPGGLAGRETQYF
many	TRBV5-1	NA	TRBJ2-1	TGCGCCAGCAGTAATGGTTTTACTGGTATGAAGTTCTTC	CASSNGFTGMKFF
few	TRBV6-5	NA	TRBJ1-2	TGTGCCAGCGGATTTCGTACCGGGGCCTATGGCTACACCTTC	CASGFRTGAYGYTF
NA	TRBV7-2	TRBD2	TRBJ2-1	TGTGCCAGCAGCTATAGCGGGGGGGCTGGCGGTGAGCAGTTCTTC	CASSYSGGAGGEQFF
few	TRBV19	NA	TRBJ1-5	TGTGCCAGTAGTAATGGGAGGCGTGAAAGCAATCAGCCCCAGCATTTT	CASSNGRRESNQPQHF
NA	TRBV4-3	NA	TRBJ1-1	TGCGCCAGCAGCCAAGAGGGGGCAGGGCCCACTGAAGCTTTCTTT	CASSQEGAGPTEAFF
many	TRBV18	TRBD1	TRBJ1-2	TGTGCCAGCTCTCAGGGACAGGGTGATGGCTACACCTTC	CASSQGQGDGYTF
many	TRBV11-2	NA	TRBJ2-7	TGTGCCAGCAGAGTTTCGACCGGGACAACGTACGAGCAGTACTTC	CASRVSTGTTYEQYF
NA	TRBV5-1	NA	TRBJ1-2	TGCGCCAGCAGTCCGGACCAAACGAAGGGCTGCACCTTC	CASSPDQTKGCTF
NA	TRBV28	TRBD1	TRBJ2-6	TGTGCCAGCAGTTCCCCTGGGACAGTCTCTGGGGCCAACGTCCTGACTTTC	CASSSPGTVSGANVLTF
NA	TRBV9	TRBD2	TRBJ2-5	TGTGCCAGCAGAGTAGAAGGTAGCGGGGCCTACAATGAGCAGTACTTC	CASRVEGSGAYNEQYF
once	TRBV28	NA	TRBJ1-5	TGTGCCAGCAGTTCGGCAGGGTGGGCCAATCAGCCCCAGCATTTT	CASSSAGWANQPQHF
few	TRBV3-1	NA	TRBJ1-6	TGTGCCAGCAACGAGGGCACAGGGACGGAGGTTGAGGATTCACCCCTCCACTTT	CASNEGTGTEVEDSPLHF
few	TRBV15	NA	TRBJ2-5	TGTGCCACCAGCGGGGGAATCGGACTTCAAGAGACCCAGTACTTC	CATSGGIGLQETQYF
NA	TRBV6-5	NA	TRBJ1-1	TGTGCCAGCACTAGGCGGGAAGGGGAGACTGAAGCTTTCTTT	CASTRREGETEAFF
many	TRBV5-1	TRBD1	TRBJ2-1	TGCGCCAGCTGGACTTCACCGGGACAGACCTACAATGAGCAGTTCTTC	CASWTSPGQTYNEQFF
few	TRBV7-2	TRBD2	TRBJ2-3	TGTGCCAGCAGGTTTAGCGGGGGCACAGATACGCAGTATTTT	CASRFSGGTDTQYF
NA	TRBV2	NA	TRBJ1-6	TGTGCCAGCATTGCAGATAATTCACCCCTCCACTTT	CASIADNSPLHF
NA	TRBV11-3	NA	TRBJ2-3	TGTGCCAACAGCTTGGGGACCGGAAGCACAGATACGCAGTATTTT	CANSLGTGSTDTQYF
NA	TRBV25-1	TRBD1	TRBJ2-1	TGTGCCAGCACCCCGGACAGGGGCCATGAGCAGTTCTTC	CASTPDRGHEQFF
NA	TRBV7-2	NA	TRBJ1-5	TGTGCCAGCAGCTCGGTAGGAGATTACGGGCCCAATCAGCCCCGGCATTTT	CASSSVGDYGPNQPRHF
many	TRBV7-3	NA	TRBJ2-5	TGTGCCAGCAGCCTGAGCGCGGGGTCCGGAGAGACCCAGTACTTC	CASSLSAGSGETQYF
NA	TRBV18	NA	TRBJ2-5	TGTGCCAGCTTACCGACAGTCCTAACCTCCTACAATGAGCAGTACTTC	CASLPTVLTSYNEQYF
NA	TRBV20-1	TRBD2	TRBJ2-3	TGCAGTGCTAGTGACCCCGGGAGGGCCACAGATACGCAGTATTTT	CSASDPGRATDTQYF
NA	TRBV2	TRBD2	TRBJ2-3	TGTGCCAGCAGCAACGAGCGGGGGGCGTCAGATACGCAGTATTTT	CASSNERGASDTQYF
few	TRBV6-6	TRBD1	TRBJ2-5	TGTGCCAGCAGACTCATACAGGGGGAATGGGAGACCCAGTACTTC	CASRLIQGEWETQYF
many	TRBV24-1	NA	TRBJ1-2	TGTGCCACCAGTGATGTTTCGATTCGGTATGGCTACACCTTC	CATSDVSIRYGYTF
many	TRBV7-2	TRBD1	TRBJ1-2	TGTGCCAGCAGTTCCGGGACAGCGTATGGCTACACCTTC	CASSSGTAYGYTF
NA	TRBV19	NA	TRBJ2-3	TGTGCCAGTAGTATTGGACAGACCAACACAGATACGCAGTATTTT	CASSIGQTNTDTQYF
NA	TRBV5-1	TRBD1	TRBJ1-1	TGCGCCAGCAGCTTGGGGGACAGTCTTATGAACACTGAAGCTTTCTTT	CASSLGDSLMNTEAFF
NA	TRBV3-1	NA	TRBJ1-1	TGTGCCAGCAGCCAAGATCTGGGACTGGAGAACACTGAAGCTTTCTTT	CASSQDLGLENTEAFF
NA	TRBV28	TRBD1	TRBJ2-6	TGTGCCAGCAGTCCAAATCCCCACAGGGGCTCTGGGGCCAACGTCCTGACTTTC	CASSPNPHRGSGANVLTF
many	TRBV10-3	NA	TRBJ1-2	TGTGCCATCAGTGAGTCGCCAGCCAACTATGGCTACACCTTC	CAISESPANYGYTF
few	TRBV5-1	NA	TRBJ1-5	TGCGCCAGCAGCCCGGGGGGGGAAAGGCCCCAGCATTTT	CASSPGGERPQHF